The 6 T cell receptor beta chains reported below all come from one sample, sequenced in a study of blood T cell repertoires in COVID-19. Method: immunoSEQ multiplex PCR; TCRdb's copy keeps in-frame clones and lacks some. The table lists about 140,000 clones, 60% to 80% of them singletons. Sequencing was done on a sample of peripheral blood. These receptors originate from a woman aged 45-60 years with active or convalescent COVID-19.

The rearrangement joins TRBV19 to TRBJ1-2; the match to TRBD1 covers 9 bases. Germline V gives CDR1 LNHDA, CDR2 SQIVND (reference sequence). CDR3 length: 19 amino acids. V shed 5 bases, J shed 0 bases, and the junction held 16 bases outside the gene matches. This chain's CDR3 is CASSRLYPGQGVTNYGYTF. The CDR3 bases are TGTGCCAGTAGTCGCTTATACCCGGGACAGGGAGTTACTAACTATGGCTACACCTTC.

This clone was observed once. CDR3 amino acids: CASSLTRDSLYNEQFF. CDR3 nucleotide sequence: TGTGCCAGCAGCCTCACCCGGGACAGCCTCTACAATGAGCAGTTCTTC. The chain uses TRBV3-1 (or the pseudogene TRBV3-2) and TRBJ2-1; 7 positions agree with TRBD1. The CDR3 runs to 16 residues. V lost 4 bases and J lost 3; bases outside the gene matches: 9. From germline, CDR1 is LGHDT and CDR2 YNNKEL (reference sequence).

The V gene is TRBV4-3, the J gene TRBJ2-7, with a weak D call TRBD2 (6 bases). Germline CDR1 and CDR2: LGHNA and YSLEER. The ends were cut back, 1 base at V and 0 bases at J, with 13 bases in the middle. This CDR3 comprises 16 residues. The CDR3 nucleotides read TGCGCCAGCAGCCAAGGGGCGGGCGGGAACTCCTACGAGCAGTACTTC. Translation: CASSQGAGGNSYEQYF.

V is TRBV6-6 and J is TRBJ2-5; possibly TRBD1 for D (7 bases). The germline CDR1 and CDR2 sequences are MNHNY and SVGAGI (reference sequence). CDR3 length equals 13 residues. V was pared by 3 bases and J by 7 bases, with 12 bases between. In DNA, the CDR3 is TGTGCCAGCAGTTATCAGGGGGGAAGGACCCAGTACTTC. The encoded protein is CASSYQGGRTQYF.

CDR3 loop: CASSLYQETQYF. CDR3 DNA sequence: TGTGCCAGCAGTTTGTATCAAGAGACCCAGTACTTC. The J gene is TRBJ2-5, the V gene TRBV28; D gene ambiguous. The CDR3 is 12 residues long. The germline CDR1 and CDR2 sequences are MDHEN and SYDVKM. The ends were cut back, 3 bases at V and 2 bases at J, with 4 bases in the middle.

In this sample, this clone turned up once. The chain combines TRBV10-3 with TRBJ2-3, with D possibly matching TRBD2 (6 bases). In germline, CDR1 is ENHRY, CDR2 SYGVKD. Between the trimmed V and J ends, which lost 6 bases and 8 bases, there was a span of 21 bases. CDR3 length: 15 residues. The CDR3 protein is CAISPAGTGPGTQYF. CDR3 DNA sequence: TGTGCCATCAGCCCGGCGGGGACCGGACCAGGTACGCAGTATTTT.